Below are 17 T cell receptor beta chains sequenced from a single sample in a study of shared clonotypes between healthy human individuals (dated by TCRdb to the early 2020s). The method was the immunoSEQ multiplex PCR assay. Drawn from immuneACCESS, this table holds only the in-frame rearrangements with V and J called that TCRdb kept. Clones are partly lost; checked studies trace under half to an unresolved V gene and leave the rest unexplained. This sample holds approximately 1.4 million clones; under 99% were observed only once. The leading ten clones occupy around 0.45% of the sample. Material: naive CD4+ T cells sorted from blood. This sample's cell subset or site label indicates: CD45RA+ positively selected. The source is a man between 25 and 39 years old in good health.

The V and J genes are TRBV7-9 and TRBJ2-2; D might be TRBD1 or TRBD2, each matching 6 bases. CDR1 is SEHNR, CDR2 FQNEAQ, per germline (reference sequence). V lost 4 bases, J lost 8 bases, and 17 bases lay in between. The CDR3 contains 15 residues. The CDR3 loop reads CASSSRSGEVGELFF. The CDR3 DNA sequence: TGTGCCAGCAGCTCCCGGTCAGGGGAGGTTGGGGAGCTGTTTTTT.

This chain links TRBV28 with TRBJ1-2, with 10 bases that match TRBD1. This CDR3 region has 18 residues. V dropped 6 bases and J dropped 0; count of bases not matched to a gene: 13. Germline lookup yields CDR1 MDHEN and CDR2 SYDVKM. The CDR3 DNA follows: TGTGCCAGCAGAGTTCCCGGGACAGGGGTAGGTGCTAACTATGGCTACACCTTC. As protein: CASRVPGTGVGANYGYTF.

The chain has TRBV5-1 and TRBJ1-1; 12 bases are a match to TRBD1. This CDR3 contains 14 residues. Germline V lookup: CDR1 SGHRS, CDR2 YFSETQ. V lost 0 bases and J lost 9; bases outside the gene matches: 3. CDR3 in amino acids: CASSLAGQGAKAFF. CDR3 in DNA: TGCGCCAGCAGCTTGGCGGGACAGGGGGCTAAAGCTTTCTTT.

This clone appeared once. The gene calls are TRBV2 and TRBJ1-1; D gene uncertain. The V gene lost 2 bases and the J gene lost 1 base, with 8 bases spanning the gap. This CDR3 contains 14 residues. Germline CDR1 reads SNHLY; CDR2 reads FYNNEI. The CDR3 coding sequence is TGTGCCAGCAGTGAACCCGTTGGGAACACTGAAGCTTTCTTT. Translated, it gives CASSEPVGNTEAFF.

The J gene is TRBJ2-1, the V gene TRBV5-1; 9 bases line up with TRBD2. Looked up from germline, CDR1 is SGHRS and CDR2 is YFSETQ. Trimming took 6 bases from V and 5 from J; bases not matched to a gene: 12. The length of the CDR3 is 16 residues. The CDR3 here is CASMRLIPSGNNEQFF. DNA for the CDR3: TGCGCCAGCATGCGTCTTATCCCTAGCGGGAACAATGAGCAGTTCTTC.

The rearrangement uses TRBV9 and TRBJ2-2; possible D gene TRBD2, 5 bases. The CDR3 contains 13 residues. In germline, CDR1 is SGDLS, CDR2 YYNGEE. The V end lost 3 bases, the J end lost 5 bases, and 8 bases lay between the germline ends. In DNA form, the CDR3 reads TGTGCCAGCAGCGCGGAGGTGACCGGGGAGCTGTTTTTT. Residues: CASSAEVTGELFF.

This clone was detected once. The chain employs TRBV10-1 and TRBJ1-5, with D tentatively TRBD1 (5 bases). The germline gives CDR1 WNHNN, CDR2 SYGVQD (reference sequence). CDR3 length equals 13 residues. V dropped 3 bases and J dropped 6 bases, with 9 bases sitting between them. CDR3 sequence reads: CASSDGAGQPQHF. The CDR3 DNA sequence: TGCGCCAGCAGTGACGGGGCCGGTCAGCCCCAGCATTTT.

The chain carries TRBV7-6 and TRBJ2-5; D is undetermined. Germline CDR1 SGHVS, CDR2 FNYEAQ. Trimming shortened V by 1 base and J by 1 base, and 7 bases separated the two germline ends. The CDR3 loop spans 14 amino acids. The CDR3 sequence: CASSLEVGQETQYF. DNA for the CDR3: TGTGCCAGCAGCTTAGAAGTCGGCCAAGAGACCCAGTACTTC.

The chain employs TRBV6-5 and TRBJ1-5, with TRBD1 matching 7 bases. The CDR3 consists of 13 residues. V lost 6 bases and J lost 6; bases outside the gene matches: 5. CDR1 MNHEY and CDR2 SVGAGI come from the germline V gene. The CDR3, as DNA: TGTGCCAGCAGGCAGGGGGTAGGTCAGCCCCAGCATTTT. This gives the protein CASRQGVGQPQHF.

The gene calls are TRBV18 and TRBJ1-5; 7 bases align to TRBD1. CDR3 length: 17 amino acids. Trimming took 3 bases from V and 6 from J; bases not matched to a gene: 14. CDR1 is KGHSH, CDR2 LQKENI, per germline. The CDR3 DNA is TGTGCCAGCTCACCCTTGACAGGGCCGGGTATCGCTCAGCCCCAGCATTTT. Residues: CASSPLTGPGIAQPQHF.

The rearrangement uses TRBV6-1 and TRBJ2-3; either TRBD1 or TRBD2 may supply D (5 bases each). V lost 0 bases and J 1 base, leaving 8 bases between the germline ends. This CDR3 spans 15 amino acids. Germline assignment: CDR1 MNHNS and CDR2 SASEGT. The chain's CDR3 is CASSEAPGRTDTQYF. In DNA form, the CDR3 reads TGTGCCAGCAGTGAAGCACCGGGGCGCACAGATACGCAGTATTTT.

This clone was detected once. The chain links TRBV7-2 to TRBJ2-1; 9 bases are shared with TRBD2. The CDR3 extends over 15 amino acids. Germline CDR1 and CDR2: SGHTA and FQGNSA. J gave up 12 bases and V 3 bases, and 12 bases lay outside the gene matches. The CDR3 DNA reads as TGTGCCAGCAGCTTCTACTTGCGGGAGGGCCGGGTGCAGTTCTTC. This sequence encodes CASSFYLREGRVQFF. Together with reference TRBV7-2 and TRBJ2-1, the CDR3 gives the full variable domain: GAGVSQSPSNKVTEKGKDVELRCDPISGHTALYWYRQSLGQGLEFLIYFQGNSAPDKSGLPSDRFSAERTGGSVSTLTIQRTQQEDSAVYLCASSFYLREGRVQFFGPGTRLTVL.

The chain couples TRBV27 to TRBJ2-7, with 12 bases lining up with TRBD2. V was pared by 5 bases and J by 0 bases, with 14 bases of the junction left unmatched. This CDR3 is 19 amino acids long. Looked up from germline, CDR1 is MNHEY and CDR2 is SMNVEV (reference sequence). CDR3 region: CASSPHWTSGTPGSYEQYF. For the CDR3, the DNA is TGTGCCAGCAGTCCGCACTGGACTAGCGGGACACCGGGCTCCTACGAGCAGTACTTC.

The chain employs TRBV5-5 and TRBJ2-7, with D unresolved. The V gene's germline CDR1 is SGHKS and CDR2 YYEKEE (reference sequence). Trimming took 3 bases from V and 2 from J, leaving 12 bases between them. The CDR3 extends over 14 amino acids. The CDR3 reads CASSYSSQTYEQYF. The CDR3 nucleotides read TGTGCCAGCAGCTATTCATCACAAACCTACGAGCAGTACTTC.

V is TRBV11-1 and J is TRBJ1-4; 8 positions agree with TRBD1. CDR1 is SGHAT, CDR2 FQDESV, per germline (reference sequence). V lost 1 base, J lost 5 bases, and 0 bases stayed unmatched. This CDR3 contains 14 residues. CDR3 DNA sequence: TGTGCCAGCAGCTTAGACAGGGGGAATGAAAAACTGTTTTTT. Translation gives CASSLDRGNEKLFF.

This clone was counted between two and nine times. Other nucleotide sequences from this sample produce the same CDR3. V and J are TRBV7-9 and TRBJ1-5; perhaps TRBD1 as D (5 bases). The CDR3 is made up of 14 amino acids. The V and J ends lost 4 bases and 0 bases respectively, with 7 bases between them. The germline V gene encodes CDR1 SEHNR and CDR2 FQNEAQ (reference sequence). CDR3 sequence: CASSSDSSNQPQHF. CDR3 DNA: TGTGCCAGCAGCTCCGACAGTAGCAATCAGCCCCAGCATTTT.

The V call is TRBV4-3, the J call TRBJ2-2; D unresolved. Between the trimmed V and J ends, which lost 5 bases and 5 bases, there was a span of 9 bases. The CDR3 runs 13 residues. CDR1 and CDR2 from the germline V gene are LGHNA and YSLEER. The CDR3 here is CASSAALTGELFF. CDR3 DNA: TGCGCCAGCAGCGCAGCGCTGACCGGGGAGCTGTTTTTT.